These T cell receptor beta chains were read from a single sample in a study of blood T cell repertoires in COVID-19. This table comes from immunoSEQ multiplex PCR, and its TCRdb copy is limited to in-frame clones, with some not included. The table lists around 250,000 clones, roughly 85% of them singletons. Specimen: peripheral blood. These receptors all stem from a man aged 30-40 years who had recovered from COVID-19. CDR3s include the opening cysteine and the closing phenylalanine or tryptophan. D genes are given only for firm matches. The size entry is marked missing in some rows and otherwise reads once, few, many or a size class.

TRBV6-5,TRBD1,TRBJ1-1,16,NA,CASSYSRTGTGTEAFF,TGTGCCAGCAGTTACTCCCGGACAGGGACGGGGACTGAAGCTTTCTTT
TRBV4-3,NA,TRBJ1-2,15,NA,CASSQKGGKDYGYTF,TGCGCCAGCAGCCAAAAGGGAGGGAAAGACTATGGCTACACCTTC
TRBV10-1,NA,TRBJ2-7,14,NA,CASSDGTRFNEQYF,TGCGCCAGCAGTGACGGGACACGCTTCAACGAGCAGTACTTC
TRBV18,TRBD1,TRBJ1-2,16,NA,CASSLDIEQGSYGYTF,TGTGCCAGCTCACTCGACATAGAACAGGGGAGCTATGGCTACACCTTC
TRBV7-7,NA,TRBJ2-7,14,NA,CASSPGTFPYEQYF,TGTGCCAGCAGCCCCGGGACATTTCCCTACGAGCAGTACTTC
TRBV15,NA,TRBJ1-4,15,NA,CATSREQGAGEKLFF,TGTGCCACCAGCAGAGAACAAGGGGCAGGGGAAAAACTGTTTTTT
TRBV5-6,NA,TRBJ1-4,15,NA,CASSMTRDTAEKLFF,TGTGCCAGCAGCATGACCCGGGACACCGCTGAAAAACTGTTTTTT
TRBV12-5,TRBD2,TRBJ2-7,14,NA,CASGLVGGNYEQYF,TGTGCTAGTGGTTTGGTGGGGGGGAACTACGAGCAGTACTTC
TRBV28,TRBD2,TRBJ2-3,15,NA,CASSLTSGVEDTQYF,TGTGCCAGCAGTTTAACTAGCGGGGTGGAAGATACGCAGTATTTT
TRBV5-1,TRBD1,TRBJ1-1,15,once,CASSSGDREYTEAFF,TGCGCCAGCAGCTCCGGGGACAGGGAATACACTGAAGCTTTCTTT
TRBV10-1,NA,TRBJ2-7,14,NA,CASSESAAVGEQYF,TGCGCCAGCAGTGAGTCGGCGGCAGTAGGAGAGCAGTACTTC
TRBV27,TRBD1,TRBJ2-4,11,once,CASTYGTVQYF,TGTGCCAGCACCTACGGGACAGTTCAGTACTTC
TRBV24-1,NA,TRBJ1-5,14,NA,CATGGIQGNQPQHF,TGTGCCACCGGGGGCATCCAAGGCAATCAGCCCCAGCATTTT
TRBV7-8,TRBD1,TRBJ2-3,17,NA,CASSSRVRTGFTDTQYF,TGTGCCAGCAGCTCCCGGGTTAGGACAGGGTTCACAGATACGCAGTATTTT
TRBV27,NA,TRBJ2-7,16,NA,CASSPIPTVGPLGQYF,TGTGCCAGCAGCCCCATCCCGACAGTCGGACCCCTTGGGCAGTACTTC
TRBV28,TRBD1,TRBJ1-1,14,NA,CASSQPGTAIEAFF,TGTGCCAGCAGCCAGCCCGGGACAGCCATCGAAGCTTTCTTT
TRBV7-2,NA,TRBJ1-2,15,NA,CASSFKTAVGYGYTF,TGTGCCAGCAGCTTCAAGACAGCCGTAGGCTATGGCTACACCTTC